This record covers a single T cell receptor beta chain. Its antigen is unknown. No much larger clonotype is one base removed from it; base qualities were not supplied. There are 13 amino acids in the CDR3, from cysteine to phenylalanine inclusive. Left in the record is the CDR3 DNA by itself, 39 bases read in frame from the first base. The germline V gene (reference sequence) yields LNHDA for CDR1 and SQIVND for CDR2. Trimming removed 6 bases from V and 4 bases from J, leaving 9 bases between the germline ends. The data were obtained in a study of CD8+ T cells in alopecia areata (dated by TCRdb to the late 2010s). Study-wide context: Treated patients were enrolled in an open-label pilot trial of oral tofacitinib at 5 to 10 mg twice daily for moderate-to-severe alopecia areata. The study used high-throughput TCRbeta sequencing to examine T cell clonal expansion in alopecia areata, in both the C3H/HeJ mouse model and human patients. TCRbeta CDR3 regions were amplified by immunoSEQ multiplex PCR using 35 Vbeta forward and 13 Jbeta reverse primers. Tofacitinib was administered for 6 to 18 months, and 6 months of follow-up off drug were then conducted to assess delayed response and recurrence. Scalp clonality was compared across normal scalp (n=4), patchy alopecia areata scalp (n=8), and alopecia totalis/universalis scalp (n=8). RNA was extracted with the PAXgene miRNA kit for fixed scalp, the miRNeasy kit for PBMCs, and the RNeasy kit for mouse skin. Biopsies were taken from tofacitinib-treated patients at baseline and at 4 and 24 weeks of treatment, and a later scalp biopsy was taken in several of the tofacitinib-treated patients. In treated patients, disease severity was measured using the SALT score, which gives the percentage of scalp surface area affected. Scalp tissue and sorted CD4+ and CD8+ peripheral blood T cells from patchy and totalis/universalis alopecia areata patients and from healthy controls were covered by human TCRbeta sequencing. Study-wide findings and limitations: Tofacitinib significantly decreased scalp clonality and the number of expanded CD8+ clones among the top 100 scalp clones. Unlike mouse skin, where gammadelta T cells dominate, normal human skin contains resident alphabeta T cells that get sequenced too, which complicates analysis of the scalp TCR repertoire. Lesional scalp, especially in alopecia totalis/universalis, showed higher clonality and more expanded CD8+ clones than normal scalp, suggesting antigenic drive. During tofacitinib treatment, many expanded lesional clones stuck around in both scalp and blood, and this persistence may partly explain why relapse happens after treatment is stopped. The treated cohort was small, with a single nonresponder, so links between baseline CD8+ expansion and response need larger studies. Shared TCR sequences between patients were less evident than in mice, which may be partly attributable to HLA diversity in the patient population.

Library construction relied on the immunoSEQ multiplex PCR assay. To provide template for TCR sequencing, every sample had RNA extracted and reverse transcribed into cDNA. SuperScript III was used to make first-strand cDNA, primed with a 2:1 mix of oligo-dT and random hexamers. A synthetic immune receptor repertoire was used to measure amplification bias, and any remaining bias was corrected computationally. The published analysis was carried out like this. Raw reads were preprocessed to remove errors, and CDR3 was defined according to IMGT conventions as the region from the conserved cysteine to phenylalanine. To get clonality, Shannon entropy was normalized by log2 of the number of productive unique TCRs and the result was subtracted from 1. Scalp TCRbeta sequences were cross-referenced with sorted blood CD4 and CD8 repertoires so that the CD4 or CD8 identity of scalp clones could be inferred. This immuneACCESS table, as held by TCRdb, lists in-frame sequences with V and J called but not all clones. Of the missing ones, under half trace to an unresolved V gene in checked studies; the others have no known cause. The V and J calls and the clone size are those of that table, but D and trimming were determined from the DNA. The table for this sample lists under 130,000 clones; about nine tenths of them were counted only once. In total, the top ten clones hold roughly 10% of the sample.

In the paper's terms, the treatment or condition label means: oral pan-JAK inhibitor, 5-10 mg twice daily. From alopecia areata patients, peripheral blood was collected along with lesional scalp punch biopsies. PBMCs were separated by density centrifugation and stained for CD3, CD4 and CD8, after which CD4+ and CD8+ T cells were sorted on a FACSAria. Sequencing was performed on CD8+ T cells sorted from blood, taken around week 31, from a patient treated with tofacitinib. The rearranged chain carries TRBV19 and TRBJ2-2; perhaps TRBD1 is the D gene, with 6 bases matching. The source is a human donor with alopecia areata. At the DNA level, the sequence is TGTGCCAGTAGAGAGACAGGCACCGGGGAGCTGTTTTTT. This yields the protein CASRETGTGELFF.